This TCR beta chain derives from a study of blood T cell repertoires in COVID-19. V lost 6 bases and J 4 bases, leaving 10 bases between the germline ends. This CDR3 comprises 13 residues. Germline V gene sequence: CDR1 MNHEY, CDR2 SMNVEV (reference sequence). TCRdb's copy holds only in-frame clones and misses some; the assay was immunoSEQ multiplex PCR. Of 200,000 to 250,000 clones in the sample, around 90% were seen once. The receptor was derived from a woman younger than 35 who had recovered from COVID-19. The material sequenced was PBMCs or T cells enriched from blood (not recorded which). J is TRBJ1-5 and V is TRBV27; D gene uncertain. The CDR3 sequence: CASSSGLNQPQHF. CDR3 bases: TGTGCCAGCAGCTCAGGCCTGAATCAGCCCCAGCATTTT.